Listed here is a single T cell receptor beta chain. Its specificity is not known. These data belong to a study of Ad26.COV2.S vaccination and SARS-CoV-2 variants. The treatment is: approximately 18 received Ad26.COV2.S at low or high dose, single or two shots; a few received placebo; per-sample allocation not given. After the first vaccine or placebo injection, samples were drawn on day 63. This CDR3 spans 12 amino acids. V was trimmed by 3 bases and J by 6 bases, leaving 8 bases between them. Assay: immunoSEQ multiplex PCR; the TCRdb copy retains only in-frame clones and omits some. The table includes some 340,000 clones, approximately 86% detected once. Study conclusions and caveats: Substantial breadth in spike-specific CD8+ and CD4+ T cell responses was reportedly seen after vaccination. Across vaccine and placebo recipients, the breadth of non-spike TCRs was similar. Possible underestimation of total T cell responses by the TCR breadth and depth analyses was noted.

The source of this sequence is a person aged 18 to 65 who received the Ad26.COV2.S COVID-19 vaccine or a placebo. The rearrangement joins TRBV12-3 or TRBV12-4 to TRBJ2-5, with D uncertain. Here the sequenced sample was peripheral blood, taken in a trial of Ad26.COV2.S vaccine versus placebo. The CDR3 bases are TGTGCCAGCAGTTTGGTGGGGAAGACCCAGTACTTC. Its translation is CASSLVGKTQYF.